The 32 T cell receptor beta chains below were found in one sample sequenced in a study of blood T cell repertoires in COVID-19 (TCRdb year 2020). The library was generated by the immunoSEQ multiplex PCR assay. TCRdb took this table from immuneACCESS and kept in-frame rearrangements with V and J called. Such tables lack part of the clones; where checked against another copy, unresolved V genes explain under half of the gap, and the rest is unexplained. The sample table lists approximately 210,000 clones, roughly four fifths of them with a count of one. The ten largest clones represent approximately 8.1% of the sample. The sample comprised peripheral blood. These receptors were obtained from a woman aged 45-65 years with active or convalescent COVID-19.

V gene TRBV5-1 combines with J gene TRBJ2-7; 11 positions match TRBD2. The V gene end was trimmed by 6 bases and the J gene end by 5 bases; junction bases not matched to a gene: 16. The CDR3 sequence is 17 residues long. Germline V gene lookup returns CDR1 SGHRS and CDR2 YFSETQ. The DNA of the CDR3 is TGCGCCAGCACGAGAACGATAAAACTAGCGGGAGTTGACGAGCAGTACTTC. As protein: CASTRTIKLAGVDEQYF.

A few counts support this clone. This sample includes further DNA sequences coding for the same CDR3. The chain links TRBV27 to TRBJ1-2, with 7 bases fitting TRBD1. The V gene's germline CDR1 is MNHEY and CDR2 SMNVEV (reference sequence). The junction had 1 base not matched to a gene; V was cut back by 2 bases and J by 4 bases. This CDR3 region has 13 residues. CDR3 loop: CASSLTGAYGYTF. In nucleotides, the CDR3 is TGTGCCAGCAGTTTAACAGGGGCCTATGGCTACACCTTC.

Here the CDR3 DNA reads TGTGCCATAGGGACTAGCGGGAGTTTTTTTGCCAAAAACATTCAGTACTTC. Its translation is CAIGTSGSFFAKNIQYF. V is TRBV21-1 and J is TRBJ2-4; TRBD2 is taken as the D call from the table, unchecked against the DNA. TRBV21-1 is a known pseudogene. CDR3 size: 17 residues.

The rearrangement uses TRBV6-5 and TRBJ2-1, with 8 bases fitting TRBD2. Germline V gene data show CDR1 as MNHEY and CDR2 as SVGAGI. V trimming: 6 bases; J trimming: 1 base; junction bases outside the gene matches: 5. This CDR3 contains 15 residues. The CDR3 bases are TGTGCCAGCAGCCCAGCGGGAGTTTCCTACAATGAGCAGTTCTTC. Protein product: CASSPAGVSYNEQFF.

V and J are TRBV5-1 and TRBJ2-3, with 7 nucleotides matching TRBD2. The germline CDR1 and CDR2 sequences are SGHRS and YFSETQ. J was trimmed by 5 bases and V by 3 bases; bases with no gene match: 6. CDR3 size: 14 residues. The CDR3 sequence is CASSWERGEDTQYF. The CDR3 nucleotides are TGCGCCAGCAGCTGGGAGCGGGGTGAAGATACGCAGTATTTT.

This chain connects TRBV30 to TRBJ2-7, with 14 bases identical to TRBD2. Germline CDR1 GTSNPN, CDR2 SVGIG (reference sequence). The V gene end was trimmed by 2 bases and the J gene end by 3 bases; junction bases not matched to a gene: 3. The length of the CDR3 is 15 residues. The CDR3 region is CAWSPGLAGGYEQYF. The CDR3, as DNA: TGTGCCTGGAGTCCCGGACTAGCGGGAGGCTACGAGCAGTACTTC.

The chain has TRBV5-1 and TRBJ1-6; the match to TRBD1 covers 7 bases. Germline V gene lookup returns CDR1 SGHRS and CDR2 YFSETQ. J was trimmed by 7 bases and V by 6 bases; bases with no gene match: 13. There are 16 residues in the CDR3. CDR3 sequence: CASISRGPPPNSPLHF. The CDR3 nucleotides are TGCGCCAGCATATCAAGGGGGCCTCCTCCAAATTCACCCCTCCACTTT.

V and J are TRBV9 and TRBJ2-7, with 7 positions matching TRBD2. The trim removed 2 bases at V and 3 bases at J, leaving 14 bases unmatched. From germline, CDR1 is SGDLS and CDR2 YYNGEE. There are 17 residues in the CDR3. The CDR3 nucleotides read TGTGCCAGCAGCGTGGGTCTCTTAGGGGAGGGCTTCTACGAGCAGTACTTC. It encodes CASSVGLLGEGFYEQYF.

The chain is built from TRBV5-1 and TRBJ2-1, with 7 bases matching TRBD2. J lost 4 bases, V lost 0 bases, and 7 bases had no gene match. The length of the CDR3 is 16 residues. CDR1 and CDR2 (germline): SGHRS, YFSETQ. The CDR3 protein is CASSLVRGSLYNEQFF. DNA for the CDR3: TGCGCCAGCAGCTTGGTGCGGGGGTCCCTTTACAATGAGCAGTTCTTC.

As to this clone: Mismatch with germline at one junction end may stem from a read error. The chain links TRBV7-2 to TRBJ1-5, with D possibly TRBD1 on 6 matching bases. Germline assignment: CDR1 SGHTA and CDR2 FQGNSA. The CDR3 contains 12 residues. DNA for the CDR3: TGTGCCAGCAGATACAGGGTCCCAGCCCCAGCATTT. Protein sequence: CASRYRVPAPAF.

The chain is built from TRBV19 and TRBJ1-2, with a possible D match to TRBD1 (5 bases). Germline CDR1 is LNHDA and CDR2 is SQIVND (reference sequence). V dropped 5 bases and J dropped 4 bases, with 8 bases sitting between them. This CDR3 has 12 amino acids. CDR3 nucleotides: TGTGCCAGTAGTCGGGGGATCTATGGCTACACCTTC. Amino acid sequence: CASSRGIYGYTF.

This clone has only one observation. The chain employs TRBV18 and TRBJ2-2; the match to TRBD2 covers 12 bases. CDR1 KGHSH and CDR2 LQKENI come from the germline V gene. The CDR3 length is 17 residues. J gave up 3 bases and V 4 bases, and 6 bases lay outside the gene matches. This CDR3 reads CASSRLAGGHDTGELFF. For the CDR3, the DNA is TGTGCCAGCTCACGTCTAGCGGGAGGGCACGACACCGGGGAGCTGTTTTTT. Complete variable domain (other parts from reference TRBV18 and TRBJ2-2): NAGVMQNPRHLVRRRGQEARLRCSPMKGHSHVYWYRQLPEEGLKFMVYLQKENIIDESGMPKERFSAEFPKEGPSILRIQQVVRGDSAAYFCASSRLAGGHDTGELFFGEGSRLTVL.

This rearrangement joins TRBV6-5 to TRBJ1-1, with 8 positions matching TRBD1. The CDR3 covers 15 residues. Germline CDR1 and CDR2: MNHEY and SVGAGI. V lost 9 bases, J lost 5 bases, and 14 bases stayed unmatched. The CDR3 sequence: CASKIGQGSGTEAFF. The CDR3 DNA reads as TGTGCCAGTAAGATCGGACAGGGATCAGGGACTGAAGCTTTCTTT.

The CDR3 sequence is CASNPGGANTGELFF. The CDR3 DNA sequence: TGTGCCAGCAACCCTGGGGGGGCTAACACCGGGGAGCTGTTTTTT. The rearrangement uses TRBV28 and TRBJ2-2; TRBD2 might be the D (7 bases). This CDR3 has 15 amino acids. Trimming stripped 7 bases from V and 2 bases from J, with 14 bases between. The germline V gene has CDR1 MDHEN and CDR2 SYDVKM.

The rearrangement joins TRBV19 to TRBJ1-1; D not resolved. There are 14 residues in the CDR3. Germline CDR1 reads LNHDA; CDR2 reads SQIVND (reference sequence). V was cut by 3 bases and J by 0 bases, with 8 bases left in between. DNA of the CDR3: TGTGCCAGTAGTATGGTCGGTATGAACACTGAAGCTTTCTTT. Its protein is CASSMVGMNTEAFF.

The chain combines TRBV2 with TRBJ1-2, with 7 bases that match TRBD1. The CDR3 has 13 residues. CDR1 and CDR2 from the germline V gene are SNHLY and FYNNEI. V shed 6 bases and J 6 bases; nucleotides not matched to a gene: 7. This chain's CDR3 is CASRERGQDGYTF. The CDR3 DNA is TGTGCCAGCAGGGAGAGGGGGCAGGATGGCTACACCTTC.

This chain uses TRBV28 with TRBJ1-5; tentative D call: TRBD1 (5 bases). Between the trimmed V and J ends, which lost 8 bases and 4 bases, there was a span of 12 bases. Germline V lookup: CDR1 MDHEN, CDR2 SYDVKM. This CDR3 comprises 13 residues. The CDR3 DNA sequence: TGTGCCAGCCACCGGGGGGGTAATCAGCCCCAGCATTTT. As protein: CASHRGGNQPQHF.

The rearrangement links TRBV19 to TRBJ2-1; tentative D call: TRBD1 (6 bases). V gave up 6 bases and J gave up 3 bases, with 15 bases separating them. In germline, CDR1 is LNHDA, CDR2 SQIVND (reference sequence). This CDR3 is 15 amino acids long. CDR3: CASRNRDIIYNEQFF. CDR3 nucleotide sequence: TGTGCCAGTAGGAATCGGGACATAATCTACAATGAGCAGTTCTTC. The full variable domain, with the rest looked up from reference TRBV19 and TRBJ2-1, is DGGITQSPKYLFRKEGQNVTLSCEQNLNHDAMYWYRQDPGQGLRLIYYSQIVNDFQKGDIAEGYSVSREKKESFPLTVTSAQKNPTAFYLCASRNRDIIYNEQFFGPGTRLTVL.

The V and J genes are TRBV13 and TRBJ2-3, with TRBD1 matching over 10 bases. This CDR3 is 15 amino acids long. Germline-derived CDR1 and CDR2 are PRHDT and FYEKMQ (reference sequence). With V trimmed by 5 bases and J by 1 base, 3 bases remained unmatched. CDR3 sequence (DNA): TGTGCCAGCAGCGCCGGACAGGGGGGCACAGATACGCAGTATTTT. Protein product: CASSAGQGGTDTQYF.

The rearrangement links TRBV28 to TRBJ1-1; 8 positions agree with TRBD1. From germline, CDR1 is MDHEN and CDR2 SYDVKM. Trimming at V came to 5 bases and at J to 8 bases, leaving 4 bases not matched to a gene. This CDR3 is built from 12 residues. This CDR3 is CASSPTGDEAFF. For the CDR3, the DNA is TGTGCCAGCAGTCCGACAGGGGACGAAGCTTTCTTT.

As to this clone: In the same sample, other DNA sequences code for this CDR3. The CDR3 bases are TGTGCCAGCACGGTACGGAACACTGAAGCTTTCTTT. Translated, it gives CASTVRNTEAFF. The J gene is TRBJ1-1, the V gene TRBV28, with no clear D. Germline values: CDR1 MDHEN, CDR2 SYDVKM. There are 12 residues in the CDR3. Between the trimmed V and J ends, which lost 7 bases and 1 base, there was a span of 7 bases.

This clone was observed once. The chain uses TRBV19 and TRBJ2-2; TRBD1 agrees at 8 bases. In germline, CDR1 is LNHDA, CDR2 SQIVND (reference sequence). This CDR3 spans 15 amino acids. After removal of 5 bases from V and 7 bases from J, the junction contained 9 bases not matched to a gene. CDR3 amino acids: CASSADRERIGELFF. The DNA of the CDR3 is TGTGCCAGTAGTGCGGACAGGGAGAGAATCGGGGAGCTGTTTTTT.

This chain uses TRBV5-5 with TRBJ1-2; D gene unclear. The CDR3 loop spans 15 amino acids. The germline V gene has CDR1 SGHKS and CDR2 YYEKEE (reference sequence). The V end was cut by 0 bases, the J end by 1 base, with 10 bases between. Written as DNA, the CDR3 is TGTGCCAGCAGCTTGGTGGTTGGCAGTAACTATGGCTACACCTTC. Its protein is CASSLVVGSNYGYTF.

The chain has TRBV11-2 and TRBJ2-5; possible D gene TRBD2, 7 bases. Germline assignment: CDR1 SGHAT and CDR2 FQNNGV. CDR3 length: 16 residues. Trimming stripped 8 bases from V and 5 bases from J, with 24 bases between. CDR3 residues: CASVWRGGLSAETQYF. The CDR3 nucleotides read TGTGCCAGCGTCTGGAGGGGGGGGCTATCGGCGGAGACCCAGTACTTC.

CDR3 sequence (DNA): TGTGCCAGCAGTGCTAGGGGAAACAATGAGCAGTTCTTC. This gives the protein CASSARGNNEQFF. The genes are TRBV2 and TRBJ2-1; perhaps TRBD1 as D (5 bases). CDR1 SNHLY and CDR2 FYNNEI come from the germline V gene. The CDR3 runs 13 residues. Trimming cost V 4 bases and J 5 bases, with 9 bases left between them. The whole variable domain, remainder taken from reference TRBV2 and TRBJ2-1, is EPEVTQTPSHQVTQMGQEVILRCVPISNHLYFYWYRQILGQKVEFLVSFYNNEISEKSEIFDDQFSVERPDGSNFTLKIRSTKLEDSAMYFCASSARGNNEQFFGPGTRLTVL.

The gene calls are TRBV2 and TRBJ2-7; weak D call: TRBD2 (6 bases). Trimming removed 4 bases from V and 3 bases from J, with 10 bases in between. This CDR3 is 13 amino acids long. Germline V gene sequence: CDR1 SNHLY, CDR2 FYNNEI. The CDR3 region is CASSGGMLYEQYF. The CDR3 coding sequence is TGTGCCAGCAGTGGCGGGATGCTCTACGAGCAGTACTTC.

This rearrangement joins TRBV14 to TRBJ2-2; TRBD2 matches 10 bases. This CDR3 contains 19 residues. Germline V gene lookup returns CDR1 SGHDN and CDR2 FVKESK. J was trimmed by 1 base and V by 1 base; bases with no gene match: 9. The CDR3 sequence: CASSQVWSSGRRNTGELFF. DNA of the CDR3: TGTGCCAGCAGCCAAGTGTGGTCTAGCGGGAGACGGAACACCGGGGAGCTGTTTTTT.

This clone was seen only a few times. The chain links TRBV9 to TRBJ1-5; D is undetermined. Trimming took 0 bases from V and 7 from J, leaving 8 bases between them. This CDR3 has 13 amino acids. The germline V gene encodes CDR1 SGDLS and CDR2 YYNGEE. This CDR3 reads CASSVGPNQPQHF. CDR3 nucleotides: TGTGCCAGCAGCGTAGGGCCCAACCAGCCCCAGCATTTT.

J is TRBJ2-7 and V is TRBV28, with D perhaps matching TRBD2 (6 bases). The V end lost 11 bases, the J end lost 7 bases, and 21 bases lay between the germline ends. Germline CDR1 and CDR2: MDHEN and SYDVKM. There are 13 residues in the CDR3. CDR3 DNA: TGTGCCGGGGCGGGACGGGGACTTAGGGAGCAGTACTTC. Encoded protein: CAGAGRGLREQYF.

The chain links TRBV19 to TRBJ1-6, with 10 positions matching TRBD1. The V and J ends lost 5 bases and 7 bases, in that order; junction bases with no gene match: 14. CDR1 and CDR2 (germline): LNHDA, SQIVND (reference sequence). The length of the CDR3 is 18 residues. CDR3 amino acids: CASSPPPHGGQGNSPLHF. CDR3 sequence (DNA): TGTGCCAGTAGTCCCCCTCCCCATGGGGGACAGGGGAATTCACCCCTCCACTTT.

The sample holds one count of this clone. The chain combines TRBV11-2 with TRBJ2-5; D may be TRBD1 (6 bases). With 3 bases removed from V and 1 base from J, the gap between germline ends came to 9 bases. The CDR3 runs 14 residues. The V gene's germline CDR1 is SGHAT and CDR2 FQNNGV. The chain's CDR3 is CASSFRDTQETQYF. DNA of the CDR3: TGTGCCAGCAGCTTCCGGGACACCCAAGAGACCCAGTACTTC.

The rearrangement uses TRBV11-2 and TRBJ1-6, with 9 positions matching TRBD1. The CDR3 length is 14 residues. The junction had 6 bases not matched to a gene; V was cut back by 5 bases and J by 10 bases. From germline, CDR1 is SGHAT and CDR2 FQNNGV. In nucleotides, the CDR3 is TGTGCCAGCAGCACAGGGGGCGCCGACTCACCCCTCCACTTT. It encodes CASSTGGADSPLHF.